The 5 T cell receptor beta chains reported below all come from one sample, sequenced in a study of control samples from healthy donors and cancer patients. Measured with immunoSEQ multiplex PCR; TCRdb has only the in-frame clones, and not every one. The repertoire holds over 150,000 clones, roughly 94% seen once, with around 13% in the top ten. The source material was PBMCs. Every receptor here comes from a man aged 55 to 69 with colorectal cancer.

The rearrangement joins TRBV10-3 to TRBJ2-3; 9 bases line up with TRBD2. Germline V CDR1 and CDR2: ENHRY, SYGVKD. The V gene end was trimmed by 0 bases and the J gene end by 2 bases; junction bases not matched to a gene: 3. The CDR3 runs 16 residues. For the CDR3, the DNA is TGTGCCATCAGTGAGTCGATAGCGGGGGTCACAGATACGCAGTATTTT. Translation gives CAISESIAGVTDTQYF.

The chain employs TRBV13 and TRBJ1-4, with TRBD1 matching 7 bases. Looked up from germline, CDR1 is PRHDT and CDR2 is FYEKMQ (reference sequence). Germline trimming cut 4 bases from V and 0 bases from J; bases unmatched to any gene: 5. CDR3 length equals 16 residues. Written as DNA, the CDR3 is TGTGCCAGCAGCTCGGGGACAGAAGCAACTAATGAAAAACTGTTTTTT. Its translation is CASSSGTEATNEKLFF.

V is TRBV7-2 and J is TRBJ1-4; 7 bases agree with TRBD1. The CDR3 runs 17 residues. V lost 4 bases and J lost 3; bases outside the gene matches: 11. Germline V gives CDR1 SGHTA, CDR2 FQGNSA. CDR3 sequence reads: CASSSLGRGGSNEKLFF. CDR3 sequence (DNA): TGTGCCAGCAGCTCCTTAGGCAGGGGGGGGTCTAATGAAAAACTGTTTTTT.

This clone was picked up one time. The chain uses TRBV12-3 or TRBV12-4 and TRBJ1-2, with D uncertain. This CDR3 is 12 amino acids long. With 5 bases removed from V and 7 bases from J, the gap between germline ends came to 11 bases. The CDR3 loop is CASSPRSSGYTF. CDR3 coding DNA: TGTGCCAGCAGTCCCCGGTCGAGTGGCTACACCTTC.

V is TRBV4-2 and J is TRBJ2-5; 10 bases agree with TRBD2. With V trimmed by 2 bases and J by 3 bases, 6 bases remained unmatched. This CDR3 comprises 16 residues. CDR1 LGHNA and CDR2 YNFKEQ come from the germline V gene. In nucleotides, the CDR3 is TGTGCCAGCAGCCAAAGCAGCGGGGGGGCGAAAGAGACCCAGTACTTC. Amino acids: CASSQSSGGAKETQYF.